This record looks at one T cell receptor beta chain sequence and its context. The entry originates in a study of OX40 agonist ivuxolimab in advanced cancers. Study-level background: Participants averaged around 60 years of age (range 23 to 79) and were about 85% male.

Germline V gene lookup returns CDR1 SEHNR and CDR2 FQNEAQ (reference sequence). Germline trimming cut 5 bases from V and 5 bases from J; bases unmatched to any gene: 7. This CDR3 contains 15 residues. Measured with immunoSEQ multiplex PCR; TCRdb has only the in-frame clones, and not every one. The sample has 50,000 to 75,000 clones, over 70% seen once. The rearrangement links TRBV7-9 to TRBJ2-2, with 8 bases matching TRBD1. Source: CD4+ or CD8+ T cells sorted from blood, taken in a trial of the OX40 agonist ivuxolimab. The receptor's source is an adult with an advanced solid tumor such as melanoma, head and neck, liver or kidney cancer. CDR3 loop: CASSQGAHWTGELFF. CDR3 DNA: TGTGCCAGCAGCCAGGGGGCGCATTGGACCGGGGAGCTGTTTTTT.